This entry concerns a single TCR beta chain. Its binding antigen is unknown. Qualities for individual bases were not recorded, and no much larger clone is one base off. The entry originates in a study of CD8+ T cells in alopecia areata (dated by TCRdb to about 2018). Regarding the complete study: Treated patients were enrolled in an open-label pilot trial of oral tofacitinib, 5 to 10 mg twice daily, for moderate-to-severe alopecia areata. Patients received tofacitinib for 6 to 18 months and were then followed off drug for 6 months to check for delayed response and recurrence. Disease severity in treated patients was measured with the SALT score, which quantifies the percentage of affected scalp surface area. High-throughput TCRbeta sequencing was used to examine T cell clonal expansion in alopecia areata in both the C3H/HeJ mouse model and human patients. Human TCRbeta sequencing covered scalp tissue and sorted CD4+ and CD8+ peripheral blood T cells from patchy and totalis/universalis alopecia areata patients and healthy controls. Patients on tofacitinib were biopsied at baseline and after 4 and 24 weeks of treatment, and several of the patients also had a later scalp biopsy. Scalp clonality was compared among normal scalp (n=4), patchy alopecia areata scalp (n=8), and alopecia totalis/universalis scalp (n=8). The RNA source kit depended on sample type: the PAXgene miRNA kit for fixed scalp, the miRNeasy kit for PBMCs, and the RNeasy kit for mouse skin. TCRbeta CDR3 regions were amplified by immunoSEQ multiplex PCR using 35 Vbeta forward and 13 Jbeta reverse primers.

CDR1 and CDR2 (SGHTA, FQGNSA) derive from the germline V gene. Between the V and J ends, shortened by 1 base and 6 bases respectively, the junction contains 3 bases. Counted from cysteine to phenylalanine, this CDR3 has 11 amino acids. Kept here is only the CDR3 DNA, which spans 33 bases and is read in frame from base 1. What the research found in general, with its limitations: During tofacitinib treatment, many expanded lesional clones remained in scalp and blood, and this persistence may partly explain relapse after treatment is stopped. TCR sequences shared between patients were less clear than in mice, possibly partly because of HLA diversity in the patient population. Scalp clonality and the number of expanded CD8+ clones among the top 100 scalp clones were significantly decreased by tofacitinib. Resident alphabeta T cells in normal human skin are also sequenced, complicating scalp TCR repertoire analysis, unlike mouse skin dominated by gammadelta T cells. Because the treated cohort was small and had just a single nonresponder, larger studies are needed to establish links between baseline CD8+ expansion and response. Compared with normal scalp, lesional scalp, particularly in alopecia totalis/universalis, had higher clonality and more expanded CD8+ clones, which suggests antigenic drive.

The method behind the library was the immunoSEQ multiplex PCR assay. For TCR sequencing, RNA was extracted from every sample and reverse transcribed into cDNA to serve as template. First-strand cDNA was synthesized using SuperScript III with a 2:1 mix of oligo-dT and random hexamers. A synthetic immune receptor repertoire was used to assess amplification bias, and residual bias was removed computationally. As for the original processing: Raw reads were preprocessed to remove errors, and CDR3 was defined according to IMGT conventions as the region from the conserved cysteine to phenylalanine. Clonality was computed by normalizing Shannon entropy by log2 of the number of productive unique TCRs and subtracting the result from 1. Whether each scalp clone was CD4 or CD8 was inferred by checking scalp TCRbeta sequences against the CD4 and CD8 repertoires from sorted blood. Drawn from immuneACCESS, this table holds only the in-frame rearrangements with V and J called that TCRdb kept. Clones are partly lost; checked studies trace under half to an unresolved V gene and leave the rest unexplained. Clonal size and the V and J genes are those of that table, whereas D and trimming came from the DNA. Within this sample are some 99,000 clones, with 60% to 65% of them counted one time only. Roughly 16% of the sample goes to the ten largest clones.

Per the publication, the time point label means: around 4 weeks on oral tofacitinib. This specimen's treatment or condition label, interpreted: oral pan-JAK inhibitor, 5-10 mg twice daily. Lesional scalp punch biopsies and peripheral blood were collected from alopecia areata patients. PBMCs were separated by density centrifugation and stained for CD3, CD4 and CD8, after which CD4+ and CD8+ T cells were sorted on a FACSAria. The chain is assembled from TRBV7-2 and TRBJ1-1; too little of a D gene remains to name it. This receptor was obtained from a human donor with alopecia areata. Material: CD8+ T cells sorted from blood, obtained at week 4, from a patient treated with tofacitinib. Here the CDR3 is given as CASSLVAEAFF. The nucleotides read TGTGCCAGCAGCTTAGTGGCTGAAGCTTTCTTT.